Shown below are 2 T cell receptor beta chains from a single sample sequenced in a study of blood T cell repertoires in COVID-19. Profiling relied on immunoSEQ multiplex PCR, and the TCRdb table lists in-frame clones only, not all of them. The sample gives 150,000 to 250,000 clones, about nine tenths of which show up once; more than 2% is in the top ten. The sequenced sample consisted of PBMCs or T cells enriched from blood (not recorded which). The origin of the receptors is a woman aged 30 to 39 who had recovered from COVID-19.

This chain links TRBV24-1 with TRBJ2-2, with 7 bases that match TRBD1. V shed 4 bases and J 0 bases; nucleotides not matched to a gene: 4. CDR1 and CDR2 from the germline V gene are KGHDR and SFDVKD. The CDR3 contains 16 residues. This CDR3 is CATSEFTGANTGELFF. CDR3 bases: TGTGCCACCAGTGAATTCACAGGGGCGAACACCGGGGAGCTGTTTTTT.

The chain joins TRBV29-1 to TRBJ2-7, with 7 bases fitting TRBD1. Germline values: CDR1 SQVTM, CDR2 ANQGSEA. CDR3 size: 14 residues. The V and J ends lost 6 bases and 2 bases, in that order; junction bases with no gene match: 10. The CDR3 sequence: CSVRKGTDPYEQYF. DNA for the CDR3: TGCAGCGTCAGGAAGGGGACAGATCCCTACGAGCAGTACTTC.